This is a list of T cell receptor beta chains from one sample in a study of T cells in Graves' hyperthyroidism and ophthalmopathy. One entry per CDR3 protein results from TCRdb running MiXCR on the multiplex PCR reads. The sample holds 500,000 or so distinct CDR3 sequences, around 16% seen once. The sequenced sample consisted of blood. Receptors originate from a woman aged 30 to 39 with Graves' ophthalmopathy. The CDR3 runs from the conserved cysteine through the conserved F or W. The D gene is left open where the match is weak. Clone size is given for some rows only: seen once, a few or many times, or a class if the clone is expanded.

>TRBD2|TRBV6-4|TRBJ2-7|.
CASSRLLAGATEQYF
TGTGCCAGCAGCCGCCTACTAGCGGGAGCAACTGAGCAGTACTTC
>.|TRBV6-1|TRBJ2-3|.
CASSVNGRTDTQYF
TGTGCCAGCAGTGTAAACGGTCGCACAGATACGCAGTATTTT
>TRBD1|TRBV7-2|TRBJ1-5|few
CASSLDRGLQRSQHF
TGTGCCAGCAGTTTAGACAGGGGGTTGCAGAGGTCCCAGCATTTT
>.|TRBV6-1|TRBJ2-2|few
CASSDTGPNTGELFF
TGTGCCAGCAGTGACACGGGTCCGAACACCGGGGAGCTGTTTTTT
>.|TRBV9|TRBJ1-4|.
CASSVAGGGYNEKLFF
TGTGCCAGCAGCGTAGCCGGTGGGGGGTATAATGAAAAACTGTTTTTT
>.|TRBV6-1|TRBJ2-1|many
CASSQVVRNNEQFF
TGTGCCAGCAGCCAGGTGGTCCGTAACAATGAGCAGTTCTTC
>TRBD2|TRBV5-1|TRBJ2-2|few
CASNEGGGTGELFF
TGCGCCAGCAACGAAGGCGGGGGCACCGGGGAGCTGTTTTTT
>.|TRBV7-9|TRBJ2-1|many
CASTLDRGNEQFF
TGTGCCAGCACCCTAGACAGAGGCAATGAGCAGTTCTTC
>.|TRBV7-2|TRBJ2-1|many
CASSLAVSGYYNEQFF
TGTGCCAGCAGCTTAGCGGTTAGCGGCTATTACAATGAGCAGTTCTTC
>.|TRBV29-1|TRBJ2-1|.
CSVDAGNEQFF
TGCAGCGTTGATGCGGGCAATGAGCAGTTCTTC
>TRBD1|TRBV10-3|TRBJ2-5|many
CAISMINRGSETQYF
TGTGCCATCAGTATGATTAACAGGGGATCGGAGACCCAGTACTTC
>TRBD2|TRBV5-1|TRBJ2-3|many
CASTGTSGPSTDTQYF
TGCGCCAGCACCGGGACTAGCGGGCCTAGCACAGATACGCAGTATTTT
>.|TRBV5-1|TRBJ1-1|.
CASSLNRAEAFF
TGCGCCAGCAGCTTAAACAGGGCTGAAGCTTTCTTT
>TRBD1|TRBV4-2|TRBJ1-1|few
CASSHGTGGSEAFF
TGTGCCAGCAGCCACGGGACAGGGGGTTCTGAAGCTTTCTTT
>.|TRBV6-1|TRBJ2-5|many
CASSSEGPQETQYF
TGTGCCAGCAGTTCTGAGGGACCTCAAGAGACCCAGTACTTC
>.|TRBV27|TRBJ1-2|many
CASRDGSYGYTF
TGTGCCAGCCGGGACGGCTCATATGGCTACACCTTC
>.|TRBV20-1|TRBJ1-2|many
CSAGGYTF
TGCAGTGCTGGTGGCTACACCTTC
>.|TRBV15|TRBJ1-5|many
CATSWDTRPYQPQHF
TGTGCCACCAGCTGGGACACACGACCTTATCAGCCCCAGCATTTT
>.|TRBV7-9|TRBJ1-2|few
CASSLDPDNYGYTF
TGTGCCAGCAGCTTAGACCCGGATAACTATGGCTACACCTTC
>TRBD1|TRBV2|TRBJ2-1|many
CASRVGQDNEQFF
TGTGCCAGCCGGGTGGGACAGGACAATGAGCAGTTCTTC
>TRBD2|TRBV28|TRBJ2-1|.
CASSSTHGTSGYSYNEQFF
TGTGCCAGCAGTTCAACCCACGGGACTAGCGGCTACTCCTACAATGAGCAGTTCTTC
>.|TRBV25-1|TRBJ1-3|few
CASSHRFSGNTIYF
TGTGCCAGCTCCCACAGGTTTTCTGGAAACACCATATATTTT